The 27 T cell receptor beta chains reported below all come from one sample, sequenced in a study of shared clonotypes between healthy human individuals. Naive CD8 cells lacked CD45RO and underwent positive selection for CCR7, leaving out terminally differentiated effector memory CD45RA+ cells. Sequenced by immunoSEQ multiplex PCR; TCRdb stores in-frame clones only, minus some. The sample lists roughly 2.1 million clones, 90% to 95% occurring once. Input material: naive CD8+ T cells from PBMCs. These receptors were taken from a man between 18 and 29 years old in good health. Some clones in this sample may be carry-over from other donors' samples.

The gene calls are TRBV28 and TRBJ1-2; 7 bases agree with TRBD1. Germline V gene sequence: CDR1 MDHEN, CDR2 SYDVKM. V dropped 6 bases and J dropped 5; count of bases not matched to a gene: 15. This CDR3 region has 16 residues. CDR3 nucleotides: TGTGCCAGCAGGCGTCCCGGACAGGTGTTTGGATATGGCTACACCTTC. Encoded protein: CASRRPGQVFGYGYTF.

The J gene is TRBJ1-5, the V gene TRBV28; no clear D gene. The V gene's germline CDR1 is MDHEN and CDR2 SYDVKM. The CDR3 totals 13 residues. V lost 5 bases to trimming and J lost 0 bases, with 5 bases between them. This CDR3 reads CASSPDSNQPQHF. In DNA form, the CDR3 reads TGTGCCAGCAGTCCAGATAGCAATCAGCCCCAGCATTTT.

The CDR3 is CASSLGARGYEQYF. CDR3 DNA: TGCGCCAGCAGCCTCGGGGCCAGGGGCTACGAGCAGTACTTC. This chain links TRBV4-1 with TRBJ2-7; possibly TRBD1 for D (6 bases). V dropped 4 bases and J dropped 3 bases, with 13 bases sitting between them. Germline V CDR1 and CDR2: MGHRA, YSYEKL. CDR3 size: 14 residues.

The chain is built from TRBV27 and TRBJ1-1; perhaps TRBD1 as D (5 bases). The CDR3 runs to 14 residues. CDR1 is MNHEY and CDR2 is SMNVEV in the germline V gene (reference sequence). Trimming stripped 8 bases from V and 1 base from J, with 14 bases between. This CDR3 reads CASWGGMRNTEAFF. The CDR3 bases are TGTGCCAGCTGGGGGGGGATGAGGAACACTGAAGCTTTCTTT.

This chain joins TRBV29-1 and TRBJ2-6; D ambiguous. V was clipped by 2 bases and J by 0 bases, with 5 bases between them. The CDR3 has 14 amino acids. CDR1 is SQVTM, CDR2 ANQGSEA, per germline. The CDR3, as DNA: TGCAGCGTTGAACTTCCCTCTGGGGCCAACGTCCTGACTTTC. Translation: CSVELPSGANVLTF.

The chain couples TRBV5-1 to TRBJ2-7; D may correspond to TRBD1 or TRBD2 (5 bases each). Germline V gives CDR1 SGHRS, CDR2 YFSETQ. With 3 bases removed from V and 5 bases from J, the gap between germline ends came to 21 bases. The CDR3 loop spans 16 amino acids. Written as DNA, the CDR3 is TGCGCCAGCAGCTGGTTCGACAGAGGGGTAGGCCACGAGCAGTACTTC. This sequence encodes CASSWFDRGVGHEQYF.

The gene calls are TRBV2 and TRBJ2-3; 11 nucleotides match TRBD2. J was trimmed by 0 bases and V by 3 bases; bases with no gene match: 2. Germline V gene sequence: CDR1 SNHLY, CDR2 FYNNEI. This CDR3 is 16 amino acids long. In DNA form, the CDR3 reads TGTGCCAGCAGTGAGGGACTAGCGGACAGCACAGATACGCAGTATTTT. It is translated as CASSEGLADSTDTQYF.

The CDR3 DNA sequence: TGTGCCAGCAGCGCCGGACCAAATACAGATACGCAGTATTTT. This encodes CASSAGPNTDTQYF. This chain joins TRBV9 and TRBJ2-3, with no clear D. Per germline, CDR1 SGDLS and CDR2 YYNGEE. The CDR3 consists of 14 residues. V lost 3 bases, J lost 3 bases, and 11 bases lay in between.

The rearrangement uses TRBV27 and TRBJ1-2; unclear D gene. The V end lost 2 bases, the J end lost 0 bases, and 7 bases lay between the germline ends. This CDR3 has 14 residues. CDR1 is MNHEY and CDR2 is SMNVEV in the germline V gene (reference sequence). CDR3 sequence (DNA): TGTGCCAGCAGTTTAGGTGACTCTAACTATGGCTACACCTTC. Its translation: CASSLGDSNYGYTF.

The chain employs TRBV6-1 and TRBJ1-1; 7 nucleotides line up with TRBD1. V lost 2 bases and J lost 4; bases outside the gene matches: 10. This CDR3 has 16 amino acids. CDR1 and CDR2 from the germline V gene are MNHNS and SASEGT. CDR3 DNA sequence: TGTGCCAGCAGTGAAAGCACAGGGGCTGTCCGCACTGAAGCTTTCTTT. Protein product: CASSESTGAVRTEAFF.

The J gene is TRBJ2-1, the V gene TRBV27; no firm D call. This CDR3 has 12 amino acids. The germline V and J ends were trimmed by 6 bases and 5 bases, with 8 bases remaining between them. Germline assignment: CDR1 MNHEY and CDR2 SMNVEV (reference sequence). CDR3 nucleotides: TGTGCCAGCAGAGCCCCCAACAATGAGCAGTTCTTC. It codes for CASRAPNNEQFF.

The rearrangement uses TRBV19 and TRBJ2-2, with TRBD1 as a possible D gene (6 bases). Per the germline V gene, CDR1 is LNHDA and CDR2 is SQIVND (reference sequence). The CDR3 is 17 amino acids. V lost 7 bases, J lost 3 bases, and 21 bases lay in between. CDR3 in amino acids: CASIGTPTNAYTGELFF. CDR3 nucleotide sequence: TGTGCCAGTATAGGGACACCGACTAACGCTTACACCGGGGAGCTGTTTTTT. The whole variable domain, filled in from reference TRBV19 and TRBJ2-2, reads DGGITQSPKYLFRKEGQNVTLSCEQNLNHDAMYWYRQDPGQGLRLIYYSQIVNDFQKGDIAEGYSVSREKKESFPLTVTSAQKNPTAFYLCASIGTPTNAYTGELFFGEGSRLTVL.

Here the CDR3 reads CASRPTTSGRAQNTGELFF. The CDR3 DNA reads TGTGCCAGCAGACCAACGACTAGCGGGAGGGCCCAGAACACCGGGGAGCTGTTTTTT. This chain uses TRBV27 with TRBJ2-2, with TRBD2 matching over 14 bases. The V and J ends lost 6 bases and 1 base, in that order; junction bases with no gene match: 10. The CDR3 contains 19 residues. Germline values: CDR1 MNHEY, CDR2 SMNVEV (reference sequence).

The DNA of the CDR3 is TGTGCCAGCATATTCTGGACGACGGGCCGTGGCTACACCTTC. This encodes CASIFWTTGRGYTF. The rearrangement uses TRBV5-6 and TRBJ1-2; D is unresolved. The CDR3 extends over 14 amino acids. Trimming took off 6 bases at V and 7 bases at J, with 19 bases between the two ends. The germline gives CDR1 SGHDT, CDR2 YYEEEE.

The V call is TRBV28, the J call TRBJ2-1, with 7 bases that match TRBD1. This CDR3 spans 13 amino acids. With V trimmed by 6 bases and J by 9 bases, 8 bases remained unmatched. Germline V gene lookup returns CDR1 MDHEN and CDR2 SYDVKM. The CDR3 reads CASSHDRAAEQFF. CDR3 DNA: TGTGCCAGCAGCCACGACAGGGCGGCTGAGCAGTTCTTC.

The chain couples TRBV27 to TRBJ2-5, with 10 bases that match TRBD1. V lost 8 bases to trimming and J lost 5 bases; unmatched junction nucleotides: 14. Germline CDR1 MNHEY, CDR2 SMNVEV (reference sequence). There are 16 residues in the CDR3. The CDR3 DNA reads TGTGCCAGCCAGGACAGGGGACAGGGGCGATTGGAGACCCAGTACTTC. This encodes CASQDRGQGRLETQYF.

This chain links TRBV27 with TRBJ2-5; the match to TRBD2 covers 12 bases. The length of the CDR3 is 16 residues. The ends lost 4 bases at V and 6 bases at J; junction bases unmatched: 9. Per the germline V gene, CDR1 is MNHEY and CDR2 is SMNVEV (reference sequence). The CDR3 spells CASSSRTSGKVQTQYF. The CDR3 DNA is TGTGCCAGCAGTTCGAGGACTAGCGGGAAGGTTCAGACCCAGTACTTC.

The V and J genes are TRBV2 and TRBJ2-4, with D perhaps TRBD2 (6 bases). V shed 3 bases and J shed 8 bases, with 26 bases lying between them. The CDR3 loop spans 18 amino acids. Germline V gene lookup returns CDR1 SNHLY and CDR2 FYNNEI. The CDR3 is CASSDPRGSGLVGDIQYF. CDR3 DNA: TGTGCCAGCAGTGATCCACGGGGTAGCGGACTGGTCGGGGACATTCAGTACTTC.

The genes are TRBV4-3 and TRBJ2-3, with TRBD2 matching 12 bases. The V gene end was trimmed by 2 bases and the J gene end by 5 bases; junction bases not matched to a gene: 5. Per the germline V gene, CDR1 is LGHNA and CDR2 is YSLEER. CDR3 length: 16 residues. The CDR3 spells CASSQRLAGAEDTQYF. In nucleotides, the CDR3 is TGCGCCAGCAGCCAAAGACTAGCGGGAGCTGAAGATACGCAGTATTTT.

The chain has TRBV10-3 and TRBJ2-7, with a tentative D call TRBD1 (7 bases). Germline V gives CDR1 ENHRY, CDR2 SYGVKD. V gave up 6 bases and J gave up 0 bases, with 9 bases separating them. The CDR3 runs to 13 residues. This chain's CDR3 is CAIRQGGSYEQYF. In DNA, the CDR3 is TGTGCCATCAGGCAGGGGGGCTCCTACGAGCAGTACTTC.

V gene TRBV29-1 combines with J gene TRBJ2-1, with TRBD2 matching 12 bases. V lost 7 bases, J lost 9 bases, and 10 bases stayed unmatched. There are 14 residues in the CDR3. CDR1 SQVTM and CDR2 ANQGSEA come from the germline V gene. The CDR3, as DNA: TGCAGCGATTGGCTAGCGGGAGGGCAAGGTGAGCAGTTCTTC. It is translated as CSDWLAGGQGEQFF.

Concerning this clone itself: The sample holds other DNA sequences that translate to the same CDR3. The chain joins TRBV9 to TRBJ2-1; 8 bases map to TRBD2. The CDR3 sequence is 15 residues long. After removal of 2 bases from V and 0 bases from J, the junction contained 1 base not matched to a gene. Germline-derived CDR1 and CDR2 are SGDLS and YYNGEE. The CDR3 bases are TGTGCCAGCAGCGTCAGCGGGAGCTCCTACAATGAGCAGTTCTTC. Its protein product is CASSVSGSSYNEQFF.

V gene TRBV5-1 combines with J gene TRBJ2-3, with D possibly being TRBD1 (6 bases). Germline assignment: CDR1 SGHRS and CDR2 YFSETQ. Trimming pared 5 bases from V and 0 bases from J, leaving 10 bases between. The CDR3 has 14 amino acids. CDR3 coding DNA: TGCGCCAGCAGACCGGGACAAAGCACAGATACGCAGTATTTT. Amino acids: CASRPGQSTDTQYF.

The rearrangement links TRBV5-1 to TRBJ2-7; D might be TRBD1 (5 bases). V was shortened by 0 bases and J by 5 bases, with 24 bases between the two germline ends. The germline CDR1 and CDR2 sequences are SGHRS and YFSETQ. The CDR3 spans 18 residues. This CDR3 is CASSLAGSAWTPGHEQYF. CDR3 DNA sequence: TGCGCCAGCAGCTTGGCCGGGTCGGCTTGGACCCCAGGGCACGAGCAGTACTTC.

Remarks on this clone: A read error may produce the germline difference seen at one junction end. The V and J genes are TRBV5-1 and TRBJ2-6; 9 positions match TRBD1. Per the germline V gene, CDR1 is SGHRS and CDR2 is YFSETQ. This CDR3 has 15 amino acids. CDR3 region: CASSLGTGRAKVLTF. In DNA form, the CDR3 reads TGCGCCAGCAGCCTCGGGACAGGGAGGGCCAAGGTCCTGACTTTC.

V and J are TRBV11-2 and TRBJ2-5, with 11 bases fitting TRBD2. The length of the CDR3 is 15 residues. Germline V CDR1 and CDR2: SGHAT, FQNNGV. V gave up 6 bases and J gave up 1 base; unmatched junction bases: 4. The CDR3 here is CASRRLAGLQETQYF. The CDR3 DNA reads as TGTGCCAGCAGAAGACTAGCGGGGCTCCAAGAGACCCAGTACTTC.

V gene TRBV7-9 combines with J gene TRBJ2-3; D uncertain. Germline V lookup: CDR1 SEHNR, CDR2 FQNEAQ (reference sequence). The CDR3 has 14 residues. V shed 6 bases and J shed 2 bases, with 12 bases lying between them. The CDR3 protein is CASRGRTITDTQYF. In DNA form, the CDR3 reads TGTGCCAGCAGGGGCCGGACGATCACAGATACGCAGTATTTT.